Following are 4 T cell receptor beta chains from one sample sequenced in a study of blood T cell repertoires in COVID-19. TCRdb's table, derived via immunoSEQ multiplex PCR, lists solely in-frame clones and lacks some. The sample lists roughly 95,000 clones; less than 85% were seen once. The specimen sequenced was peripheral blood. The receptors here all came from a human donor in a cohort sampled during active COVID-19.

This chain links TRBV6-2 or TRBV6-3 with TRBJ2-3, with D perhaps matching TRBD2 (6 bases). Germline V gene data show CDR1 as MNHEY and CDR2 as SVGEGT. This CDR3 spans 15 amino acids. The V gene lost 0 bases and the J gene lost 2 bases, with 9 bases spanning the gap. In DNA form, the CDR3 reads TGTGCCAGCAGTTACTCCGCGGGGAACACAGATACGCAGTATTTT. Protein: CASSYSAGNTDTQYF.

The J gene is TRBJ1-3, the V gene TRBV5-1, with 11 bases lining up with TRBD1. The CDR3 is made up of 16 amino acids. J was trimmed by 3 bases and V by 3 bases; bases with no gene match: 5. Germline assignment: CDR1 SGHRS and CDR2 YFSETQ. This CDR3 is CASSSGDRGNGNTIYF. CDR3 nucleotides: TGCGCCAGCAGCTCAGGGGACAGGGGGAATGGAAACACCATATATTTT.

The chain recombines TRBV6-5 with TRBJ1-2; D gene uncertain. With 7 bases removed from V and 8 bases from J, the gap between germline ends came to 14 bases. CDR3 size: 12 residues. CDR1 and CDR2 (germline): MNHEY, SVGAGI. This chain's CDR3 is CASKAASGGYTF. CDR3 DNA sequence: TGTGCCAGCAAGGCGGCCAGTGGGGGCTACACCTTC.

This sequence joins TRBV5-1 and TRBJ2-1; 11 nucleotides line up with TRBD2. With V trimmed by 2 bases and J by 4 bases, 11 bases remained unmatched. In germline, CDR1 is SGHRS, CDR2 YFSETQ. This CDR3 comprises 18 residues. The chain's CDR3 is CASSLGASGRPEYNEQFF. The CDR3 DNA sequence: TGCGCCAGCAGCTTAGGGGCTAGCGGGAGGCCTGAATACAATGAGCAGTTCTTC.